Each of the 31 T cell receptor beta chains below was sequenced from the same sample in a study of vaccination and CD4 T cells after COVID-19. These receptors have no known antigen. Scientists ran DNA taken from cultured CD4+ T cells through the Oncomine TCR Beta short-read assay for sequencing. TCRdb fed the PCR reads into MiXCR, producing one record per CDR3 protein. The table lists 13,000 to 15,000 distinct CDR3 sequences, approximately 29% of them singletons. This sample's treatment: approximately 9-day PBMC culture with coronavirus spike peptide pools or control peptides (ViraFEST assay). The sequenced sample consisted of cultured CD4+ T cells from blood. These receptors came from a human donor with COVID-19.

The chain combines TRBV10-3 with TRBJ1-1, with D hard to call. V was pared by 6 bases and J by 4 bases, with 15 bases between. Per germline, CDR1 ENHRY and CDR2 SYGVKD. The CDR3 spans 14 residues. Here the CDR3 reads CAIRPALPGTEAFF. The CDR3 bases are TGTGCCATCAGACCGGCCCTCCCGGGCACTGAAGCTTTCTTT.

V is TRBV15 and J is TRBJ1-2; D not resolved. The CDR3 is 14 residues long. CDR1 is LNHNV, CDR2 YYDKDF, per germline (reference sequence). The V and J ends lost 1 base and 8 bases respectively, with 14 bases between them. The CDR3 nucleotides are TGTGCCACCAGCAGAGCCTCCGACGGGCCCGGCTACACCTTC. It specifies CATSRASDGPGYTF.

The chain combines TRBV7-6 with TRBJ1-1; 7 bases line up with TRBD1. Losses at the gene ends were 1 base for V and 3 bases for J; bases not matched to a gene: 2. CDR3 length: 14 amino acids. Looked up from germline, CDR1 is SGHVS and CDR2 is FNYEAQ. CDR3 DNA: TGTGCCAGCAGCTTAGTTACAGGGGACACTGAAGCTTTCTTT. Translation: CASSLVTGDTEAFF.

This clonotype was seen a few times. The DNA of the CDR3 is TGTGCCAGCAGCATAGATGGGGGGCGGGAAAAACTGTTTTTT. Translated: CASSIDGGREKLFF. The genes are TRBV7-2 and TRBJ1-4; D is perhaps TRBD1 (6 bases). The germline CDR1 and CDR2 sequences are SGHTA and FQGNSA. This CDR3 comprises 14 residues. The V end was cut by 5 bases, the J end by 8 bases, with 15 bases between.

V usage is TRBV11-3 and J usage is TRBJ2-4; unclear D gene. The CDR3 has 12 amino acids. Per the germline V gene, CDR1 is SGHNT and CDR2 is YENEEA. The V gene lost 0 bases and the J gene lost 8 bases, with 5 bases spanning the gap. The CDR3 region is CASSLDGDIQYF. CDR3 DNA sequence: TGTGCCAGCAGCTTAGATGGAGACATTCAGTACTTC. Complete variable domain (other parts from reference TRBV11-3 and TRBJ2-4): EAGVVQSPRYKIIEKKQPVAFWCNPISGHNTLYWYLQNLGQGPELLIRYENEEAVDDSQLPKDRFSAERLKGVDSTLKIQPAELGDSAVYLCASSLDGDIQYFGAGTRLSVL.

The chain joins TRBV7-8 to TRBJ1-2, with 8 nucleotides matching TRBD1. The V and J ends lost 1 base and 5 bases, in that order; junction bases with no gene match: 6. CDR1 is SGHVS and CDR2 is FQNEAQ in the germline V gene. This CDR3 is 15 amino acids long. CDR3 loop: CASSLETGGGYGYTF. Written as DNA, the CDR3 is TGTGCCAGCAGCTTAGAAACAGGGGGTGGATATGGCTACACCTTC.

The table lists this clonotype with a few counts. The rearrangement uses TRBV6-4 and TRBJ1-1; tentative D call: TRBD1 (6 bases). V lost 9 bases to trimming and J lost 0 bases, with 23 bases between them. This CDR3 region has 17 residues. Germline CDR1 reads MRHNA; CDR2 reads SNTAGT. CDR3 DNA: TGTGCCAGATCCGAGGGGGATACCGGGACCCTGAACACTGAAGCTTTCTTT. Its translation is CARSEGDTGTLNTEAFF.

The rearrangement joins TRBV9 to TRBJ2-5; 10 bases are a match to TRBD2. CDR3 length: 16 residues. Unmatched junction bases numbered 7, after V lost 0 bases and J lost 5 bases. Germline V gene data show CDR1 as SGDLS and CDR2 as YYNGEE. CDR3 nucleotide sequence: TGTGCCAGCAGCGTAGGGAAGCGGGGGGGCCAGGAGACCCAGTACTTC. This sequence encodes CASSVGKRGGQETQYF.

This clonotype was counted only a few times. The CDR3 region has the DNA TGTGCCAGCAGCCAAACGTTTAGCGGGGGGCCCACAGATACGCAGTATTTT. Its translation is CASSQTFSGGPTDTQYF. This chain connects TRBV11-1 to TRBJ2-3, with 10 nucleotides matching TRBD2. There are 17 residues in the CDR3. The V segment lost 5 bases and the J segment 2 bases; nucleotides outside the gene matches: 10. Germline V gene data show CDR1 as SGHAT and CDR2 as FQDESV (reference sequence).

The chain has TRBV11-2 and TRBJ2-3; no clear D gene. Per the germline V gene, CDR1 is SGHAT and CDR2 is FQNNGV. The CDR3 has 13 residues. Trimming took 3 bases from V and 2 from J, leaving 6 bases between them. The CDR3 nucleotides are TGTGCCAGCAGCTTTAATCCCACAGATACGCAGTATTTT. It translates to CASSFNPTDTQYF. Supplemented by reference TRBV11-2 and TRBJ2-3, the full variable domain reads EAGVAQSPRYKIIEKRQSVAFWCNPISGHATLYWYQQILGQGPKLLIQFQNNGVVDDSQLPKDRFSAERLKGVDSTLKIQPAKLEDSAVYLCASSFNPTDTQYFGPGTRLTVL.

The chain joins TRBV6-5 to TRBJ2-5, with TRBD1 as a possible D gene (5 bases). CDR1 and CDR2 (germline): MNHEY, SVGAGI. This CDR3 has 14 residues. The V end was cut by 2 bases, the J end by 4 bases, with 11 bases between. CDR3 region: CASSYSGARETQYF. The CDR3 nucleotides are TGTGCCAGCAGTTACAGTGGGGCTAGAGAGACCCAGTACTTC.

This clonotype was counted a few times. The gene calls are TRBV7-2 and TRBJ2-2; 7 nucleotides agree with TRBD1. V was clipped by 5 bases and J by 5 bases; unmatched bases: 8. The germline V gene encodes CDR1 SGHTA and CDR2 FQGNSA. The CDR3 runs 15 residues. CDR3 sequence reads: CASSPWDSYTGELFF. The CDR3 bases are TGTGCCAGCAGCCCTTGGGACAGTTATACCGGGGAGCTGTTTTTT.

The sample holds a few counts of this clonotype. This chain connects TRBV30 to TRBJ1-3, with D hard to call. The CDR3 spans 15 residues. Germline V CDR1 and CDR2: GTSNPN, SVGIG (reference sequence). V lost 3 bases and J 0 bases, leaving 12 bases between the germline ends. The CDR3 DNA follows: TGTGCCTGGAGCCGAGAAATCAGCTCTGGAAACACCATATATTTT. It codes for CAWSREISSGNTIYF.

The chain combines TRBV7-9 with TRBJ1-3; the D gene is possibly TRBD1 (5 bases). This CDR3 has 13 amino acids. V shed 8 bases and J shed 0 bases, with 8 bases lying between them. CDR1 is SEHNR and CDR2 is FQNEAQ in the germline V gene (reference sequence). The CDR3 sequence: CASGASSGNTIYF. Here the CDR3 DNA reads TGTGCCAGCGGGGCATCCTCTGGAAACACCATATATTTT.

The genes are TRBV19 and TRBJ2-4; D remains unclear. The CDR3 is 17 residues long. The V end was cut by 5 bases, the J end by 6 bases, with 23 bases between. CDR1 is LNHDA and CDR2 is SQIVND in the germline V gene (reference sequence). The CDR3 protein is CASSPSNPGLNSNIQYF. DNA for the CDR3: TGTGCCAGTAGTCCTTCGAATCCCGGCCTCAACTCAAACATTCAGTACTTC. Together with reference TRBV19 and TRBJ2-4, the CDR3 gives the full variable domain: DGGITQSPKYLFRKEGQNVTLSCEQNLNHDAMYWYRQDPGQGLRLIYYSQIVNDFQKGDIAEGYSVSREKKESFPLTVTSAQKNPTAFYLCASSPSNPGLNSNIQYFGAGTRLSVL.

This clonotype was detected only a few times. The V call is TRBV30, the J call TRBJ1-5; no clear D. V was shortened by 6 bases and J by 6 bases, with 15 bases between the two germline ends. This CDR3 is built from 13 residues. Germline V gene lookup returns CDR1 GTSNPN and CDR2 SVGIG (reference sequence). This CDR3 reads CACQDYPGQPQHF. CDR3 in DNA: TGTGCCTGCCAGGACTATCCCGGTCAGCCCCAGCATTTT.

The genes are TRBV4-1 and TRBJ2-3; D ambiguous. Germline V gives CDR1 MGHRA, CDR2 YSYEKL. The CDR3 runs to 13 residues. V dropped 4 bases and J dropped 7 bases, with 12 bases sitting between them. The CDR3 DNA follows: TGCGCCAGCAGCCCCCTCGATCCGAATACGCAGTATTTT. Translation gives CASSPLDPNTQYF.

The chain carries TRBV6-2 or TRBV6-3 and TRBJ2-5; the D is unclear. The CDR3 spans 16 residues. The germline gives CDR1 MNHEY, CDR2 SVGEGT. V gave up 3 bases and J gave up 3 bases, with 17 bases separating them. The chain's CDR3 is CASSYFSVELKETQYF. The CDR3 DNA reads as TGTGCCAGCAGTTATTTCTCGGTGGAGCTAAAAGAGACCCAGTACTTC.

This chain links TRBV6-5 with TRBJ2-7; TRBD1 matches at 7 bases. CDR1 is MNHEY, CDR2 SVGAGI, per germline. V was pared by 2 bases and J by 7 bases, with 8 bases of the junction left unmatched. This CDR3 has 14 amino acids. The CDR3 nucleotides read TGTGCCAGCAGTTACGCCGACAGGGTCGAAGAGCAGTACTTC. Residues: CASSYADRVEEQYF.

This clonotype has a handful of counts. This chain uses TRBV4-2 with TRBJ2-5, with D tentatively TRBD2 (7 bases). Germline V CDR1 and CDR2: LGHNA, YNFKEQ. This CDR3 contains 15 residues. V was trimmed by 1 base and J by 6 bases, leaving 15 bases between them. The CDR3 DNA sequence: TGTGCCAGCAGCCAAGGGGAGGGGGGCGGGAAGACCCAGTACTTC. It translates to CASSQGEGGGKTQYF.

This clonotype was recorded a few times. The chain joins TRBV6-1 to TRBJ2-2, with D hard to call. The CDR3 extends over 11 amino acids. The V end lost 8 bases, the J end lost 6 bases, and 7 bases lay between the germline ends. Germline V gene sequence: CDR1 MNHNS, CDR2 SASEGT. The CDR3 DNA reads as TGTGCCAGCTTCTCCCCCGGGGAGCTGTTTTTT. It codes for CASFSPGELFF.

The chain couples TRBV7-2 to TRBJ2-5; 9 positions match TRBD2. V was clipped by 4 bases and J by 6 bases; unmatched bases: 9. Germline CDR1 reads SGHTA; CDR2 reads FQGNSA. The CDR3 loop spans 15 amino acids. The DNA of the CDR3 is TGTGCCAGCAGCTCACGGGCGGGGGGGCCTCAGACCCAGTACTTC. It is translated as CASSSRAGGPQTQYF.

The chain is built from TRBV7-6 and TRBJ1-1; D is perhaps TRBD1 (6 bases). The germline V gene has CDR1 SGHVS and CDR2 FNYEAQ. The CDR3 has 16 residues. With 3 bases removed from V and 0 bases from J, the gap between germline ends came to 14 bases. CDR3 bases: TGTGCCAGCAGCTTGGGCCAGGGGTTCATGAACACTGAAGCTTTCTTT. It specifies CASSLGQGFMNTEAFF.

In this sample, this clonotype turned up a few times. The chain employs TRBV6-1 and TRBJ1-4; D gene unclear. V dropped 5 bases and J dropped 5 bases, with 15 bases sitting between them. Germline V lookup: CDR1 MNHNS, CDR2 SASEGT. The CDR3 has 15 residues. In DNA form, the CDR3 reads TGTGCCAGCAGTCAAAGACTAGGACCCAATGAAAAACTGTTTTTT. This translates into CASSQRLGPNEKLFF.

J is TRBJ1-2 and V is TRBV3-1; D unresolved. This CDR3 is built from 12 residues. The V and J ends lost 2 bases and 4 bases respectively, with 5 bases between them. Germline CDR1 LGHDT, CDR2 YNNKEL (reference sequence). DNA for the CDR3: TGTGCCAGCAGCCAACGGGTCTATGGCTACACCTTC. Amino acid sequence: CASSQRVYGYTF.

V usage is TRBV19 and J usage is TRBJ1-5; D call uncertain. This CDR3 has 16 residues. V was clipped by 5 bases and J by 3 bases, with 17 bases between them. CDR1 LNHDA and CDR2 SQIVND come from the germline V gene (reference sequence). The CDR3 here is CASSALSEGPNQPQHF. The CDR3 bases are TGTGCCAGTAGTGCCTTGTCTGAGGGCCCCAATCAGCCCCAGCATTTT.

This clonotype was recorded once. CDR3 nucleotides: TGTGCCAGCAGTCCGGTCCACAATGAGCAGTTCTTC. It translates to CASSPVHNEQFF. The chain joins TRBV6-2 or TRBV6-3 to TRBJ2-1; D unclear. Trimming stripped 5 bases from V and 5 bases from J, with 7 bases between. Germline lookup yields CDR1 MNHEY and CDR2 SVGEGT. The CDR3 extends over 12 amino acids.

This clonotype has more than one count but fewer than ten. The V call is TRBV11-2, the J call TRBJ2-2; TRBD1 matches at 8 bases. The CDR3 has 19 residues. With V trimmed by 2 bases and J by 0 bases, 11 bases remained unmatched. Looked up from germline, CDR1 is SGHAT and CDR2 is FQNNGV. The CDR3: CASSLQVTGAFANTGELFF. Written as DNA, the CDR3 is TGTGCCAGCAGCTTACAAGTGACAGGGGCGTTCGCGAACACCGGGGAGCTGTTTTTT.

V gene TRBV28 combines with J gene TRBJ1-1; D is ambiguous. The germline V gene encodes CDR1 MDHEN and CDR2 SYDVKM. V was pared by 2 bases and J by 0 bases, with 1 base between. The CDR3 runs to 12 residues. The CDR3 sequence: CASSLLNTEAFF. CDR3 nucleotides: TGTGCCAGCAGTTTACTGAACACTGAAGCTTTCTTT.

This clonotype was seen more than once but under ten times. One end of the junction fails to match germline, which may point to a read error. The chain couples TRBV7-7 to TRBJ2-7, with 8 nucleotides matching TRBD1. The CDR3 is 13 residues long. CDR1 is SSHAT and CDR2 is FNYEAQ in the germline V gene (reference sequence). As DNA, the CDR3 is TGTGCTAGCAGCAGGGGGCCCTTAAACGAGCAGTACTTC. Its translation is CASSRGPLNEQYF.

The chain couples TRBV5-1 to TRBJ2-5, with D unclear. This CDR3 region has 14 residues. In germline, CDR1 is SGHRS, CDR2 YFSETQ. V was pared by 4 bases and J by 1 base, with 11 bases between. CDR3 region: CASSLTSPQETQYF. The CDR3 nucleotides read TGCGCCAGCAGCCTGACCAGCCCCCAAGAGACCCAGTACTTC.